The 9 T cell receptor beta chains given below trace back to one sample, sequenced in a study of blood T cell repertoires in COVID-19 (dated by TCRdb to about 2020). The library was produced with the immunoSEQ multiplex PCR assay. TCRdb provides this immuneACCESS table in a form limited to in-frame rearrangements. Some clones are lacking; in checked studies, under half of them reflect an unresolved V gene, and why the rest are absent is not known. The table for this sample lists some 140,000 clones; over 75% of them were counted only once. The top ten clonotypes cover 0.6% to 0.7% of the sample. Source material: peripheral blood. The receptors come from a man aged 55 to 70 with COVID-19, enrolled during active disease.

The chain uses TRBV30 and TRBJ1-1, with D perhaps matching TRBD1 (5 bases). CDR3 length: 13 residues. The germline V gene has CDR1 GTSNPN and CDR2 SVGIG (reference sequence). Trimming left V 5 bases short and J 0 bases short, with 10 bases between. The CDR3 DNA reads as TGTGCCTGGGTACGACAGATGAACACTGAAGCTTTCTTT. Protein sequence: CAWVRQMNTEAFF.

V is TRBV7-2 and J is TRBJ1-2; 7 nucleotides align to TRBD1. Germline CDR1 SGHTA, CDR2 FQGNSA. The J segment lost 4 bases and the V segment lost 1 base, leaving 6 bases of the junction unmatched. There are 15 residues in the CDR3. Here the CDR3 DNA reads TGTGCCAGCAGCTTAGGGACAGGAAGGGGCTATGGCTACACCTTC. Translation: CASSLGTGRGYGYTF.

The chain recombines TRBV4-1 with TRBJ1-2, with D unresolved. V lost 0 bases, J lost 8 bases, and 13 bases lay in between. CDR1 is MGHRA, CDR2 YSYEKL, per germline. The CDR3 extends over 14 amino acids. The CDR3 sequence is CASSQEIVAHGYTF. In DNA, the CDR3 is TGCGCCAGCAGCCAAGAAATAGTAGCCCACGGCTACACCTTC.

This clone showed up just a few times. V and J are TRBV2 and TRBJ2-3; tentatively, D is TRBD2 (6 bases). Germline V lookup: CDR1 SNHLY, CDR2 FYNNEI. The ends were cut back, 3 bases at V and 0 bases at J, with 10 bases in the middle. This CDR3 has 15 residues. The CDR3 region is CASSDFSGSTDTQYF. The CDR3 DNA is TGTGCCAGCAGTGATTTTAGCGGAAGCACAGATACGCAGTATTTT.

CDR3 amino acids: CASSPNSGTYNEQFF. The CDR3 nucleotides are TGTGCCAGCTCACCAAATAGCGGGACCTACAATGAGCAGTTCTTC. The chain links TRBV18 to TRBJ2-1, with 8 bases matching TRBD2. This CDR3 has 15 residues. Losses at the gene ends were 2 bases for V and 2 bases for J; bases not matched to a gene: 2. Per the germline V gene, CDR1 is KGHSH and CDR2 is LQKENI.

V and J are TRBV7-2 and TRBJ1-3, with D possibly being TRBD1 (5 bases). The CDR3 totals 14 residues. Germline assignment: CDR1 SGHTA and CDR2 FQGNSA. The V gene lost 5 bases and the J gene lost 5 bases, with 13 bases spanning the gap. This chain's CDR3 is CASSKAGTRNTIYF. The CDR3 nucleotides are TGTGCCAGCAGCAAAGCCGGGACTCGAAACACCATATATTTT.

Here the CDR3 reads CASSPSRGQETQYF. Here the CDR3 DNA reads TGTGCCAGCAGCCCCTCGAGGGGGCAAGAGACCCAGTACTTC. The chain uses TRBV7-9 and TRBJ2-5; a possible D gene is TRBD1 (6 bases). This CDR3 has 14 amino acids. Germline lookup yields CDR1 SEHNR and CDR2 FQNEAQ (reference sequence). V was shortened by 5 bases and J by 2 bases, with 12 bases between the two germline ends.

V gene TRBV27 combines with J gene TRBJ1-5; a possible D gene is TRBD1 (5 bases). Trimming pared 8 bases from V and 3 bases from J, leaving 14 bases between. This CDR3 spans 14 amino acids. The germline V gene has CDR1 MNHEY and CDR2 SMNVEV (reference sequence). The DNA for the CDR3 is TGTGCCAGCTGTGGGACTGAAATCAATCAGCCCCAGCATTTT. This gives the protein CASCGTEINQPQHF.

This clone was seen more than once but under ten times. This chain uses TRBV9 with TRBJ1-4, with TRBD1 matching over 8 bases. The CDR3 consists of 14 residues. Trimming at V came to 4 bases and at J to 4 bases, leaving 3 bases not matched to a gene. CDR1 SGDLS and CDR2 YYNGEE come from the germline V gene. CDR3 bases: TGTGCCAGCAGCCGGGACAGGTTTAATGAAAAACTGTTTTTT. Translation: CASSRDRFNEKLFF.